The source of this T cell receptor (beta chain) is a study of T cells in localized non-small cell lung cancer. This CDR3 has 19 amino acids. Per the germline V gene, CDR1 is MNHEY and CDR2 is SMNVEV (reference sequence). The ends lost 4 bases at V and 7 bases at J; junction bases unmatched: 19. The repertoire was sequenced with immunoSEQ multiplex PCR; TCRdb's copy has only in-frame clones and lacks some. The repertoire holds approximately 60,000 clones, approximately 87% seen once, with about 2% in the top ten. Notes on the study in general: An association was observed between higher blood T cell density and longer overall survival. Sequencing involved a lone tumor region, leaving heterogeneity possible. When the top 100 tumor clones were examined, a median approximately 59 of them also appeared in the adjacent lung, which was paired and uninvolved.

Regarding this clone: What it binds is not known.

The chain joins TRBV27 to TRBJ2-1, with TRBD1 matching over 10 bases. This TCR was recovered from a woman aged 35 to 69 with stage I lung adenocarcinoma. This specimen was peripheral blood, taken before any cancer treatment. CDR3 region: CASSSSGTGVLTFGNEQFF. CDR3 DNA: TGTGCCAGCAGTTCATCCGGGACAGGGGTTCTGACCTTTGGGAATGAGCAGTTCTTC.